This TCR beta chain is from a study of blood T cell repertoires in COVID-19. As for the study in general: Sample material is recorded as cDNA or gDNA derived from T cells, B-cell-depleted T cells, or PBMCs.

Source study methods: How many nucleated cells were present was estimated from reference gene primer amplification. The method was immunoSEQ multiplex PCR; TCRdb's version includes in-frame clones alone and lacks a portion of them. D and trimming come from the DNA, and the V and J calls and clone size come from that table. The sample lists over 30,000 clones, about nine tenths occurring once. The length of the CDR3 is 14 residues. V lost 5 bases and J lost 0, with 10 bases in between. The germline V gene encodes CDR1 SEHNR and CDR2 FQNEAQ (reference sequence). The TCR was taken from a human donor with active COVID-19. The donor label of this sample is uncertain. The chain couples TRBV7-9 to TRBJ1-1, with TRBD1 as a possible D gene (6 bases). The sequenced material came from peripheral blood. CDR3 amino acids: CASSPTGMNTEAFF. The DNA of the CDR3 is TGTGCCAGCAGCCCCACAGGGATGAACACTGAAGCTTTCTTT.